Described below is a single T cell receptor (beta chain) sequence and its context. The antigen is unknown. Germline assignment: CDR1 SQVTM and CDR2 ANQGSEA. V dropped 0 bases and J dropped 6 bases, with 11 bases sitting between them. The CDR3 extends over 13 amino acids. This sample stems from a study of identical twins. General study points: Diverse VJ usage suggested most zero-insertion clonotypes were not invariant T cells. The study found weaker excess twin sharing in beta out-of-frame sequences. The study drew conclusions from cross-sectional statistical analysis, not from following the same donors.

TCRdb used MiXCR to reprocess the 5' RACE reads, holding one entry per CDR3 protein. The data show roughly 490,000 distinct CDR3 sequences, around an eighth seen once. Only healthy Caucasians were included as donors. The sample was also reused in another study, on yellow fever vaccine responses in identical twins.

The receptor comes from a young woman in good health. The sequenced sample was CD4+ T cells sorted from blood. V is TRBV29-1 and J is TRBJ1-2; D is unresolved. The CDR3 DNA reads as TGCAGCGTTGAAGATCGGCAGGCTGATGGCTACACCTTC. It specifies CSVEDRQADGYTF.